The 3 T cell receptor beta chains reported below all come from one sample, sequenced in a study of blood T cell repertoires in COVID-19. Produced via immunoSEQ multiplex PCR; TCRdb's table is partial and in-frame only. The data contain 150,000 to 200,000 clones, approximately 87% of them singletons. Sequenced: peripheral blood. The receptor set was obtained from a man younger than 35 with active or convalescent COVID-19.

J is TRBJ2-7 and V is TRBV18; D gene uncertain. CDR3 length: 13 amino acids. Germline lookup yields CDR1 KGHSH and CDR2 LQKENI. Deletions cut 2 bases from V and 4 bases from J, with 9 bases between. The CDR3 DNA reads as TGTGCCAGCTCACCAACGGGTACATACGAGCAGTACGTC. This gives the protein CASSPTGTYEQYV.

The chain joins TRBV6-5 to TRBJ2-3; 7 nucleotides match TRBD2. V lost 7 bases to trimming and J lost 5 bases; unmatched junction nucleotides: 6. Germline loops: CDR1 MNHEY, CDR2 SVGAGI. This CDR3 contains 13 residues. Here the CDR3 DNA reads TGTGCCAGCAAACGGGACTACCTAGATACGCAGTATTTT. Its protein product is CASKRDYLDTQYF.

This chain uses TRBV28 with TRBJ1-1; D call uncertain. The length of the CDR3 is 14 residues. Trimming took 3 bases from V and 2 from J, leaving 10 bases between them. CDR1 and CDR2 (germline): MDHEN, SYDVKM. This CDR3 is CASSFYRPNTEAFF. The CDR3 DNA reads TGTGCCAGCAGTTTTTACAGACCAAACACTGAAGCTTTCTTT.